The TCR beta chain described here comes from a study of vaccination and CD4 T cells after COVID-19. J gave up 7 bases and V 2 bases, and 7 bases lay outside the gene matches. CDR1 SGHTA and CDR2 FQGNSA come from the germline V gene. The CDR3 runs 14 residues. Study results and caveats: Convalescent patients displayed a median roughly 88% of reactive clones emerging only post-vaccination.

On this clonotype itself: Its antigen remains unidentified.

Sample time point: late sampling 161 to 241 days after vaccination in three convalescent patients. As for treatment: approximately 11-day PBMC culture with coronavirus spike peptide pools or control peptides (ViraFEST assay). Researchers used the Oncomine TCR Beta short-read assay to sequence DNA from cultured CD4+ T cells. Via MiXCR, TCRdb re-called the PCR reads, giving one row per CDR3 protein. Counted here are roughly 18,000 distinct CDR3 sequences, around 50% occurring once; the ten biggest clones make up 21%. This chain connects TRBV7-2 to TRBJ2-5, with TRBD2 matching over 7 bases. The sequence came from a human donor who had recovered from COVID-19. Sequencing was performed on CD4+ T cells from blood, cultured in vitro, taken about 7 months after SARS-CoV-2 vaccination. CDR3 nucleotide sequence: TGTGCCAGCAGCTTAAGGCGCGGGAGCGGGACCCAGTACTTC. Its protein is CASSLRRGSGTQYF.